The 27 T cell receptor beta chains below all came from one sample that was sequenced in a study of T-cell reconstitution after alpha-beta-depleted transplantation in children. Library preparation (for TCRbeta) was performed with unique molecular identifiers. Each CDR3 protein is one row after TCRdb ran MiXCR on the PCR reads. The sample records about 610,000 distinct CDR3 sequences, roughly 10% being singletons. The material was PBMCs from the stem cell graft donor, obtained from the stem cell graft. These receptors came from a human donor who donated a stem cell graft to a child with acute myeloid leukemia.

This clonotype was recorded many times. This sequence joins TRBV29-1 and TRBJ2-3; TRBD2 agrees at 9 bases. There are 15 residues in the CDR3. Looked up from germline, CDR1 is SQVTM and CDR2 is ANQGSEA. J lost 4 bases, V lost 6 bases, and 11 bases had no gene match. The CDR3 loop reads CSVEGLAGDSDTQYF. CDR3 nucleotides: TGCAGCGTCGAGGGGTTAGCGGGAGATTCAGATACGCAGTATTTT.

The sample holds many counts of this clonotype. The chain employs TRBV5-1 and TRBJ2-4; D unclear. Germline assignment: CDR1 SGHRS and CDR2 YFSETQ. The CDR3 sequence is 14 residues long. V was pared by 0 bases and J by 0 bases, with 4 bases between. This chain's CDR3 is CASSLDRAKNIQYF. CDR3 nucleotides: TGCGCCAGCAGCTTGGACAGAGCCAAAAACATTCAGTACTTC.

This clonotype was observed a few times. The genes are TRBV27 and TRBJ2-1; TRBD1 is a possible D gene (5 bases). In germline, CDR1 is MNHEY, CDR2 SMNVEV (reference sequence). V lost 4 bases, J lost 0 bases, and 10 bases lay in between. This CDR3 contains 15 residues. The CDR3 nucleotides read TGTGCCAGCAGTTACGACAGCTCCTCCTACAATGAGCAGTTCTTC. Protein product: CASSYDSSSYNEQFF.

Concerning this clonotype itself: This may be a read error, as it is one base from a much larger clone. The rearrangement uses TRBV29-1 and TRBJ2-3; 16 bases align to TRBD2. CDR3 length: 18 residues. The germline CDR1 and CDR2 sequences are SQVTM and ANQGSEA. The junction had 15 bases not matched to a gene; V was cut back by 7 bases and J by 5 bases. CDR3 sequence (DNA): TGCAGCGGATCGGGACTAGCGGGAGGGACTATACGCAAAGATACGCAGTATTTT. Translating it yields CSGSGLAGGTIRKDTQYF.

This clonotype was recorded at least ten times. This rearrangement joins TRBV29-1 to TRBJ2-7, with D maybe TRBD1 (6 bases). CDR3 length equals 12 residues. Looked up from germline, CDR1 is SQVTM and CDR2 is ANQGSEA. The ends were cut back, 7 bases at V and 1 base at J, with 11 bases in the middle. The CDR3 here is CSDHRDSYEQYF. DNA of the CDR3: TGCAGCGACCACAGGGATTCCTACGAGCAGTACTTC.

The chain combines TRBV27 with TRBJ1-1; D is undetermined. From germline, CDR1 is MNHEY and CDR2 SMNVEV (reference sequence). Trimming shortened V by 4 bases and J by 4 bases, and 13 bases separated the two germline ends. The length of the CDR3 is 14 residues. The CDR3 sequence is CASSSPRRFTEAFF. The CDR3 nucleotides are TGTGCCAGCAGTTCTCCACGTCGCTTCACTGAAGCTTTCTTT.

The table lists this clonotype with a few counts. This chain uses TRBV11-2 with TRBJ2-4; 8 bases fit TRBD2. The germline V gene encodes CDR1 SGHAT and CDR2 FQNNGV. Germline trimming cut 1 base from V and 2 bases from J; bases unmatched to any gene: 7. This CDR3 comprises 17 residues. The DNA of the CDR3 is TGTGCCAGCAGCTTAGGGTCCGGGAGGGGGTCCAAAAACATTCAGTACTTC. This sequence encodes CASSLGSGRGSKNIQYF.

In this sample, this clonotype turned up many times. The chain is built from TRBV20-1 and TRBJ2-7; D may correspond to TRBD1 or TRBD2 (6 bases each). This CDR3 has 13 amino acids. The germline gives CDR1 DFQATT, CDR2 SNEGSKA (reference sequence). Trimming removed 5 bases from V and 2 bases from J, with 13 bases in between. The DNA for the CDR3 is TGCAGTGCTTCGACCGGGGGCACCTACGAGCAGTACTTC. Translating gives CSASTGGTYEQYF.

This clonotype has a handful of counts. This chain connects TRBV6-2 or TRBV6-3 to TRBJ2-1, with D possibly called TRBD1 or TRBD2 (5 bases each). Germline V lookup: CDR1 MNHEY, CDR2 SVGEGT. V dropped 9 bases and J dropped 15 bases, with 24 bases sitting between them. The CDR3 consists of 13 residues. The CDR3 nucleotides are TGTGCCAGTGGGAGTAAGATCGGGACCCTTCGGTTCTTC. Residues: CASGSKIGTLRFF.

This chain uses TRBV29-1 with TRBJ2-1; 10 nucleotides agree with TRBD2. This CDR3 comprises 13 residues. Germline V lookup: CDR1 SQVTM, CDR2 ANQGSEA. V was clipped by 3 bases and J by 6 bases; unmatched bases: 2. This CDR3 is CSVDLAGGNEQFF. The CDR3 coding sequence is TGCAGCGTTGATTTAGCGGGAGGCAATGAGCAGTTCTTC.

The chain has TRBV20-1 and TRBJ2-1, with D perhaps TRBD2 (6 bases). The CDR3 has 13 residues. Per germline, CDR1 DFQATT and CDR2 SNEGSKA (reference sequence). V was cut by 5 bases and J by 5 bases, with 13 bases left in between. CDR3 in amino acids: CSAPRRGNNEQFF. The CDR3 nucleotides are TGCAGTGCTCCTAGACGGGGGAACAATGAGCAGTTCTTC.

The chain has TRBV5-1 and TRBJ2-7; the D gene is possibly TRBD2 (6 bases). This CDR3 spans 13 amino acids. With 3 bases removed from V and 2 bases from J, the gap between germline ends came to 9 bases. In germline, CDR1 is SGHRS, CDR2 YFSETQ. CDR3 sequence reads: CASSSEGTYEQYF. DNA of the CDR3: TGCGCCAGCAGCTCGGAGGGGACCTACGAGCAGTACTTC.

This clonotype was counted between two and nine times. The chain joins TRBV6-2 or TRBV6-3 to TRBJ1-1; D perhaps matches TRBD1 (5 bases). Trimming took 2 bases from V and 0 from J, leaving 16 bases between them. Germline CDR1 and CDR2: MNHEY and SVGEGT. The CDR3 sequence is 17 residues long. DNA of the CDR3: TGTGCCAGCAGTTACGAGAGGGGAAGTCTCCTGAACACTGAAGCTTTCTTT. Its protein product is CASSYERGSLLNTEAFF.

This chain uses TRBV3-1 with TRBJ2-7; maybe TRBD2 (6 bases). The CDR3 has 15 amino acids. Trimming removed 4 bases at V and 7 bases at J, with 20 bases between. Germline V gene sequence: CDR1 LGHDT, CDR2 YNNKEL (reference sequence). The CDR3 bases are TGTGCCAGCAGCCTCCCCGTCGGAGGGGCGAGGGAGCAGTACTTC. Translated, it gives CASSLPVGGAREQYF.

This clonotype was detected only a few times. The V call is TRBV10-3, the J call TRBJ1-1; D is unresolved. This CDR3 is built from 12 residues. From germline, CDR1 is ENHRY and CDR2 SYGVKD. V lost 11 bases and J lost 1, with 11 bases in between. The CDR3 protein is CAVQFGNTEAFF. CDR3 nucleotides: TGTGCCGTCCAGTTTGGGAACACTGAAGCTTTCTTT.

This chain uses TRBV15 with TRBJ1-2, with no clear D. The CDR3 is made up of 13 amino acids. Trimming cost V 6 bases and J 8 bases, with 16 bases left between them. The germline V gene has CDR1 LNHNV and CDR2 YYDKDF (reference sequence). CDR3 nucleotides: TGTGCCACCAGTTTAGGGTCCGCCTGGGGCTACACCTTC. Protein sequence: CATSLGSAWGYTF.

The chain has TRBV7-2 and TRBJ1-3; 8 nucleotides agree with TRBD1. V was pared by 6 bases and J by 3 bases, with 4 bases of the junction left unmatched. Germline CDR1 is SGHTA and CDR2 is FQGNSA. This CDR3 region has 14 residues. CDR3 nucleotides: TGTGCCAGCAGATCAGGGGGCTTTGGAAACACCATATATTTT. Its protein product is CASRSGGFGNTIYF.

This clonotype came up a few times. The V gene is TRBV6-2 or TRBV6-3, the J gene TRBJ2-7; either TRBD1 or TRBD2 may fit D (5 bases each). Trimming cost V 6 bases and J 7 bases, with 19 bases left between them. CDR3 length equals 14 residues. The germline gives CDR1 MNHEY, CDR2 SVGEGT. CDR3: CASSLLGERREQYF. DNA of the CDR3: TGTGCCAGCAGCCTCCTAGGGGAGCGTCGGGAGCAGTACTTC.

This clonotype showed up just a few times. The CDR3 sequence is CASSLVQGAEQFF. CDR3 in DNA: TGTGCCAGCAGCTTAGTACAGGGGGCCGAGCAGTTCTTC. The chain combines TRBV7-2 with TRBJ2-1, with 9 bases fitting TRBD1. J was trimmed by 10 bases and V by 1 base; bases with no gene match: 2. Germline assignment: CDR1 SGHTA and CDR2 FQGNSA. The CDR3 extends over 13 amino acids.

At least ten counts were recorded for this clonotype. The chain carries TRBV5-6 and TRBJ2-1; TRBD2 matches at 7 bases. Germline lookup yields CDR1 SGHDT and CDR2 YYEEEE. Trimming cost V 0 bases and J 4 bases; bases outside gene matches: 4. The CDR3 is 15 amino acids. The CDR3 loop reads CASSLGSGIYNEQFF. The CDR3 bases are TGTGCCAGCAGCTTGGGGAGCGGGATTTACAATGAGCAGTTCTTC.

This clonotype was seen ten or more times. V usage is TRBV27 and J usage is TRBJ2-3, with 9 positions matching TRBD1. After removal of 4 bases from V and 6 bases from J, the junction contained 11 bases not matched to a gene. The CDR3 contains 16 residues. The germline gives CDR1 MNHEY, CDR2 SMNVEV (reference sequence). The CDR3: CASSWGQGGSGDTQYF. Written as DNA, the CDR3 is TGTGCCAGCAGTTGGGGACAGGGAGGGTCAGGGGATACGCAGTATTTT.

The V and J genes are TRBV5-5 and TRBJ2-7; D is undetermined. Germline V gene data show CDR1 as SGHKS and CDR2 as YYEKEE (reference sequence). The V gene lost 0 bases and the J gene lost 3 bases, with 7 bases spanning the gap. This CDR3 is built from 13 residues. This chain's CDR3 is CASSLEIHYEQYF. CDR3 coding DNA: TGTGCCAGCAGCTTGGAAATACACTACGAGCAGTACTTC.

The chain links TRBV12-3 or TRBV12-4 to TRBJ1-2; 7 nucleotides line up with TRBD1. The CDR3 loop spans 14 amino acids. V lost 7 bases and J lost 7; bases outside the gene matches: 12. The CDR3: CASIPSGGGVGYTF. The CDR3 region has the DNA TGTGCCAGCATCCCCTCGGGAGGGGGCGTTGGCTACACCTTC.

This clonotype was seen repeatedly, ten times or more. The chain joins TRBV6-5 to TRBJ1-1; D is ambiguous. CDR1 is MNHEY, CDR2 SVGAGI, per germline. V lost 0 bases to trimming and J lost 1 base, with 6 bases between them. The CDR3 extends over 14 amino acids. The DNA for the CDR3 is TGTGCCAGCAGTTACTCGATAAGGAACACTGAAGCTTTCTTT. Protein product: CASSYSIRNTEAFF.

This clonotype was detected a few times. This sequence joins TRBV5-1 and TRBJ1-1; 11 positions match TRBD1. The CDR3 sequence is 17 residues long. The V gene's germline CDR1 is SGHRS and CDR2 YFSETQ. V trimming: 2 bases; J trimming: 4 bases; junction bases outside the gene matches: 10. The CDR3 loop reads CASSFGQGANRRTEAFF. As DNA, the CDR3 is TGCGCCAGCAGCTTCGGACAGGGGGCGAATAGGCGCACTGAAGCTTTCTTT.

The sample holds many counts of this clonotype. V usage is TRBV9 and J usage is TRBJ2-3; no clear D gene. The germline CDR1 and CDR2 sequences are SGDLS and YYNGEE. The V end was cut by 1 base, the J end by 2 bases, with 11 bases between. The CDR3 sequence is 15 residues long. CDR3 sequence (DNA): TGTGCCAGCAGCGTATCCCGCGGCCTCACAGATACGCAGTATTTT. This encodes CASSVSRGLTDTQYF.

The chain couples TRBV29-1 to TRBJ2-1; 11 nucleotides agree with TRBD2. With 2 bases clipped from V and 7 bases from J, the junction kept 10 bases outside the gene matches. The germline V gene has CDR1 SQVTM and CDR2 ANQGSEA. The CDR3 spans 16 residues. The CDR3 here is CSVENMLAGGYNEQFF. DNA for the CDR3: TGCAGCGTTGAAAACATGCTAGCGGGAGGTTATAATGAGCAGTTCTTC.